Sequencing of this TCR beta chain was carried out in a study of cytomegalovirus exposure and HLA in healthy donors. Clones were sequenced by immunoSEQ multiplex PCR, and TCRdb holds only the in-frame ones, with some missing. Of some 150,000 clones in the sample, 80% to 90% are singletons; the top ten hold about 10%. The validation cohort, a group of around 130 subjects, included the donors and was separate from the roughly 670-subject first cohort. The CDR3 contains 15 residues. The V end was cut by 0 bases, the J end by 0 bases, with 8 bases between. Germline V gene lookup returns CDR1 SEHNR and CDR2 FQNEAQ (reference sequence).

V is TRBV7-9 and J is TRBJ1-1; possible D gene TRBD1, 5 bases. Sequencing used PBMCs. The TCR sequence derives from a woman between 18 and 30 years old in good health and CMV-seropositive. DNA for the CDR3: TGTGCCAGCAGCTTAGCTACAGGACTGAACACTGAAGCTTTCTTT. It specifies CASSLATGLNTEAFF.